The 8 T cell receptor beta chains reported below all come from one sample, sequenced in a study of cytomegalovirus exposure and HLA in healthy donors. 13 Jbeta primers and 60 Vbeta primers were used for the PCR. Sequencing used immunoSEQ multiplex PCR; TCRdb keeps in-frame clones, though not all of them. This sample has about 170,000 clones, with roughly 67% found just once. Material for sequencing was PBMCs. Source of these receptors: a woman under 30 in good health and CMV-seropositive.

The J gene is TRBJ1-2, the V gene TRBV29-1; a possible D gene is TRBD1 (6 bases). CDR1 SQVTM and CDR2 ANQGSEA come from the germline V gene. V lost 6 bases, J lost 4 bases, and 12 bases lay in between. This CDR3 contains 12 residues. CDR3 coding DNA: TGCAGCGTCGCAGGGGATGTCTATGGCTACACCTTC. As protein: CSVAGDVYGYTF.

V gene TRBV2 combines with J gene TRBJ1-5; no reliable D call. This CDR3 spans 12 amino acids. V lost 7 bases to trimming and J lost 7 bases, with 11 bases between them. CDR1 SNHLY and CDR2 FYNNEI come from the germline V gene. In DNA form, the CDR3 reads TGTGCCAGCAATGCGGGCGGCCAGCCCCAGCATTTT. It specifies CASNAGGQPQHF.

Turning to this clone: This sample also contains other DNA sequences that code for the same CDR3. J is TRBJ1-5 and V is TRBV27; no firm D call. There are 15 residues in the CDR3. The germline CDR1 and CDR2 sequences are MNHEY and SMNVEV (reference sequence). V was clipped by 3 bases and J by 0 bases, with 9 bases between them. In nucleotides, the CDR3 is TGTGCCAGCAGTTTGTTGGGAGGTAGCAATCAGCCCCAGCATTTT. Amino acid sequence: CASSLLGGSNQPQHF.

V is TRBV18 and J is TRBJ2-3; TRBD1 is a possible D gene (6 bases). V lost 2 bases and J 0 bases, leaving 21 bases between the germline ends. CDR1 KGHSH and CDR2 LQKENI come from the germline V gene. The CDR3 has 19 residues. The CDR3 DNA follows: TGTGCCAGCTCACCAAGGGGGTCAGAAGCAAAAGCTAGCACAGATACGCAGTATTTT. This codes for CASSPRGSEAKASTDTQYF.

The chain carries TRBV4-1 and TRBJ2-2; 9 bases agree with TRBD1. V shed 3 bases, J shed 3 bases, and the junction held 8 bases outside the gene matches. Germline V gene sequence: CDR1 MGHRA, CDR2 YSYEKL. The CDR3 totals 17 residues. The CDR3: CASSQGQGTMDTGELFF. The CDR3 DNA follows: TGCGCCAGCAGCCAGGGACAGGGAACAATGGACACCGGGGAGCTGTTTTTT.

The rearrangement links TRBV4-2 to TRBJ1-4; TRBD1 is a possible D gene (6 bases). This CDR3 is 17 amino acids long. Germline V gives CDR1 LGHNA, CDR2 YNFKEQ. Trimming removed 0 bases from V and 6 bases from J, with 17 bases in between. CDR3 sequence: CASSQDPIQGGYEKLFF. In DNA form, the CDR3 reads TGTGCCAGCAGCCAAGACCCAATACAGGGTGGTTATGAAAAACTGTTTTTT.

J is TRBJ2-7 and V is TRBV7-9, with 8 bases that match TRBD2. The V gene's germline CDR1 is SEHNR and CDR2 FQNEAQ (reference sequence). The trim removed 1 base at V and 6 bases at J, leaving 5 bases unmatched. The length of the CDR3 is 14 residues. The CDR3 protein is CASSLGAGAGEQYF. The CDR3 DNA reads TGTGCCAGCAGCTTAGGAGCGGGGGCGGGCGAGCAGTACTTC.

This clone showed up just a few times. The chain couples TRBV4-1 to TRBJ2-3; the D gene is possibly TRBD2 (6 bases). CDR1 and CDR2 (germline): MGHRA, YSYEKL. The CDR3 loop spans 15 amino acids. Deletions cut 4 bases from V and 1 base from J, with 12 bases between. The CDR3 spells CASSLNQRGTDTQYF. The CDR3 DNA is TGCGCCAGCAGCCTAAACCAGCGGGGCACAGATACGCAGTATTTT.